The present T cell receptor (beta chain) was sequenced within a study of shared clonotypes between healthy human individuals. Study-level information: CD8 memory received one plate per donor, CD8 naive two, CD4 memory three and CD4 naive three.

Naive CD8 cells comprised CD45RO-negative, CCR7-positively selected cells, excluding terminally differentiated effector memory CD45RA+ cells. A remark on this clone: Its matching antigen is unknown.

General study findings and limits: A generally larger estimated richness was seen in naive subsets than in memory subsets.

V was shortened by 8 bases and J by 7 bases, with 9 bases between the two germline ends. CDR1 is PRHDT and CDR2 is FYEKMQ in the germline V gene (reference sequence). This CDR3 is 11 amino acids long. The method was immunoSEQ multiplex PCR; TCRdb's version includes in-frame clones alone and lacks a portion of them. There are about 2 million clones in the sample; about 95% occur only once, and 1.1% lies in the top ten. The V gene is TRBV13, the J gene TRBJ2-1; D is unclear. Sequenced material: naive CD8+ T cells sorted from blood. This TCR derives from a man between 18 and 29 years old in good health. The CDR3 here is CASDKRNEQFF. CDR3 DNA sequence: TGTGCCAGCGATAAGAGGAATGAGCAGTTCTTC. Using reference TRBV13 and TRBJ2-1 for the parts outside the CDR3, the full variable domain is AAGVIQSPRHLIKEKRETATLKCYPIPRHDTVYWYQQGPGQDPQFLISFYEKMQSDKGSIPDRFSAQQFSDYHSELNMSSLELGDSALYFCASDKRNEQFFGPGTRLTVL.